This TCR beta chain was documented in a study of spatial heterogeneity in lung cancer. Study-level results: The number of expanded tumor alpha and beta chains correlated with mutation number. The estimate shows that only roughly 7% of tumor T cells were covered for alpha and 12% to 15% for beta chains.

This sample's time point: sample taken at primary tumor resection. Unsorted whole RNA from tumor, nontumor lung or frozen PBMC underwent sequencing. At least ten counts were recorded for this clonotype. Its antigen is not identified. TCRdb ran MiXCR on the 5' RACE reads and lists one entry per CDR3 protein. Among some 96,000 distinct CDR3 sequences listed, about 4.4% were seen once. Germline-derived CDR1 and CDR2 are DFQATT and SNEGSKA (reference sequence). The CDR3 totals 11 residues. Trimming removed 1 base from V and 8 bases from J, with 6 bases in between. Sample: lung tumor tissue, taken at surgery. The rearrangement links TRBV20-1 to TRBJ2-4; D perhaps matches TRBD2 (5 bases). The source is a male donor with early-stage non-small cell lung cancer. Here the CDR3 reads CSARVGDIQYF. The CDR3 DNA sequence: TGCAGTGCTAGAGTCGGGGACATTCAGTACTTC.